A single sample is the source of the 12 T cell receptor beta chains below, sequenced in a study of cytomegalovirus exposure and HLA in healthy donors. Primers included in the PCR were 60 Vbeta and 13 Jbeta primers. TCRdb keeps only in-frame clones here, not all; method: immunoSEQ multiplex PCR. The sample holds around 80,000 clones; around 62% are singletons and the top ten take 4.4%. The sample consisted of PBMCs. These receptors all stem from a male donor in good health and CMV-seropositive.

This clone has a handful of counts. The rearrangement uses TRBV30 and TRBJ1-6; D uncertain. Germline V gives CDR1 GTSNPN, CDR2 SVGIG (reference sequence). Trimming cost V 4 bases and J 7 bases, with 11 bases left between them. This CDR3 comprises 13 residues. CDR3 sequence: CAWTQRLNSPLHF. As DNA, the CDR3 is TGTGCCTGGACCCAGAGACTCAATTCACCCCTCCACTTT.

As DNA, the CDR3 is TGTGCCAGCAGCCCCAGGGGTGCCGATAATTCACCCCTCCACTTT. Its translation: CASSPRGADNSPLHF. This sequence joins TRBV7-3 and TRBJ1-6; perhaps TRBD1 as D (6 bases). The length of the CDR3 is 15 residues. Germline V gene data show CDR1 as SGHTA and CDR2 as FQGTGA. V lost 5 bases and J lost 5, with 13 bases in between.

CDR3 loop: CASSLGLGANQPQHF. As DNA, the CDR3 is TGCGCCAGCAGCTTGGGGTTGGGCGCCAATCAGCCCCAGCATTTT. V gene TRBV5-1 combines with J gene TRBJ1-5; the D is unclear. Between the trimmed V and J ends, which lost 0 bases and 3 bases, there was a span of 10 bases. The CDR3 is 15 residues long. Germline V CDR1 and CDR2: SGHRS, YFSETQ.

The J gene is TRBJ2-5, the V gene TRBV13; D possibly corresponds to TRBD2 (5 bases). Germline values: CDR1 PRHDT, CDR2 FYEKMQ (reference sequence). V shed 4 bases and J shed 3 bases, with 9 bases lying between them. The CDR3 contains 13 residues. CDR3 region: CASSSGLKETQYF. DNA for the CDR3: TGTGCCAGCAGCTCTGGACTGAAAGAGACCCAGTACTTC.

In this sample, this clone turned up once. The rearrangement links TRBV5-5 to TRBJ2-2; 10 nucleotides agree with TRBD2. Trimming removed 6 bases from V and 3 bases from J; junction bases left unmatched: 5. The CDR3 is 15 amino acids. The germline CDR1 and CDR2 sequences are SGHKS and YYEKEE (reference sequence). CDR3 protein: CASKRTSGYTGELFF. CDR3 DNA: TGTGCCAGCAAACGGACTAGCGGCTACACCGGGGAGCTGTTTTTT.

The chain carries TRBV30 and TRBJ1-1; 7 nucleotides align to TRBD1. The V segment lost 5 bases and the J segment 0 bases; nucleotides outside the gene matches: 12. This CDR3 is 16 amino acids long. Germline V gene lookup returns CDR1 GTSNPN and CDR2 SVGIG (reference sequence). CDR3 in DNA: TGTGCCTGGGCGACAGGGTCGGCCGCTTTGAACACTGAAGCTTTCTTT. Protein sequence: CAWATGSAALNTEAFF.

This clone was recorded a few times. The chain couples TRBV10-3 to TRBJ2-3; tentatively, D is TRBD1 (7 bases). V dropped 7 bases and J dropped 2 bases, with 13 bases sitting between them. The CDR3 sequence is 14 residues long. Germline values: CDR1 ENHRY, CDR2 SYGVKD. The CDR3 loop reads CAIKRGRDTDTQYF. CDR3 bases: TGTGCCATCAAAAGGGGGCGGGACACAGATACGCAGTATTTT.

The V and J genes are TRBV19 and TRBJ2-1; the match to TRBD2 covers 8 bases. Germline V CDR1 and CDR2: LNHDA, SQIVND (reference sequence). The trim removed 7 bases at V and 7 bases at J, leaving 12 bases unmatched. The CDR3 is 15 residues long. The CDR3 DNA reads TGTGCCAGTACCCCCCTGGGACTAGTGGGGAATGAGCAGTTCTTC. Its protein product is CASTPLGLVGNEQFF.

The V call is TRBV10-3, the J call TRBJ1-1; TRBD1 aligns across 7 bases. Germline V gene data show CDR1 as ENHRY and CDR2 as SYGVKD. V trimming: 8 bases; J trimming: 1 base; junction bases outside the gene matches: 10. CDR3 size: 15 residues. The CDR3 loop reads CAIAGQTGTNTEAFF. CDR3 nucleotide sequence: TGTGCCATCGCCGGCCAGACAGGGACGAACACTGAAGCTTTCTTT.

V usage is TRBV7-8 and J usage is TRBJ2-5; maybe TRBD2 (6 bases). The CDR3 consists of 12 residues. The V end lost 8 bases, the J end lost 4 bases, and 11 bases lay between the germline ends. Germline CDR1 is SGHVS and CDR2 is FQNEAQ. The CDR3 protein is CASGTGGETQYF. DNA for the CDR3: TGTGCCAGCGGGACTGGCGGAGAGACCCAGTACTTC.

V gene TRBV29-1 combines with J gene TRBJ2-1, with 8 bases aligning to TRBD2. There are 15 residues in the CDR3. The germline gives CDR1 SQVTM, CDR2 ANQGSEA. V lost 4 bases to trimming and J lost 10 bases; unmatched junction nucleotides: 15. The DNA of the CDR3 is TGCAGCGTTGTCGGGGGGGGCGGGTCGGGGTGGGAGCAGTTCTTC. Translated, it gives CSVVGGGGSGWEQFF.

The CDR3 DNA reads as TGTGCCAGTAGACCATACCAAATTCGGACAGGGCCTCACGGGGGCTACACCTTC. Translating gives CASRPYQIRTGPHGGYTF. This chain joins TRBV19 and TRBJ1-2; TRBD1 agrees at 8 bases. Germline V CDR1 and CDR2: LNHDA, SQIVND (reference sequence). The CDR3 runs to 18 residues. V lost 6 bases and J lost 8; bases outside the gene matches: 23.